A single sample gave rise to the 31 T cell receptor beta chains below, sequenced in a study of T cells in Graves' hyperthyroidism and ophthalmopathy. The source material, RNA transcripts, was used to amplify TCR beta CDR3 regions. The TCR CDR3 first-round RT-PCR relied on the HTBI primer set. TCRdb used MiXCR to reprocess the multiplex PCR reads, holding one entry per CDR3 protein. The sample records roughly 170,000 distinct CDR3 sequences, about 15% being singletons. The specimen sequenced was blood. The receptors come from a woman aged 50 to 60 with Graves' hyperthyroidism.

CDR3 sequence reads: CASSLAGGVNGELFF. The CDR3 DNA follows: TGTGCCAGCAGCTTAGCCGGTGGGGTCAACGGGGAGCTGTTTTTT. The rearrangement joins TRBV7-9 to TRBJ2-2; D ambiguous. The CDR3 is 15 residues long. Germline loops: CDR1 SEHNR, CDR2 FQNEAQ (reference sequence). V was shortened by 0 bases and J by 7 bases, with 12 bases between the two germline ends.

This clonotype was observed many times. J is TRBJ1-5 and V is TRBV6-1, with 9 positions matching TRBD1. Germline values: CDR1 MNHNS, CDR2 SASEGT. This CDR3 is built from 15 residues. Trimming took 5 bases from V and 6 from J; bases not matched to a gene: 8. The CDR3 loop reads CASSKGQGTSQPQHF. In DNA form, the CDR3 reads TGTGCCAGCAGTAAGGGACAGGGAACAAGTCAGCCCCAGCATTTT.

Many counts were recorded for this clonotype. The chain carries TRBV28 and TRBJ2-5, with 9 bases that match TRBD2. Germline CDR1 and CDR2: MDHEN and SYDVKM. J was trimmed by 2 bases and V by 7 bases; bases with no gene match: 2. The CDR3 covers 13 residues. The CDR3 coding sequence is TGTGCCAGCAAGCGGGGGGTACAAGAGACCCAGTACTTC. Protein sequence: CASKRGVQETQYF. Supplemented by reference TRBV28 and TRBJ2-5, the full variable domain reads DVKVTQSSRYLVKRTGEKVFLECVQDMDHENMFWYRQDPGLGLRLIYFSYDVKMKEKGDIPEGYSVSREKKERFSLILESASTNQTSMYLCASKRGVQETQYFGPGTRLLVL.

The chain uses TRBV7-3 and TRBJ2-7; 8 bases map to TRBD1. Losses at the gene ends were 2 bases for V and 5 bases for J; bases not matched to a gene: 8. CDR1 SGHTA and CDR2 FQGTGA come from the germline V gene. This CDR3 spans 15 amino acids. The CDR3: CASSLGAGGTHEQYF. The DNA for the CDR3 is TGTGCCAGCAGCTTAGGGGCAGGGGGCACCCACGAGCAGTACTTC.

About this clonotype: Because the CDR3 is missing its conserved closing phenylalanine or tryptophan, this is likely a read error. The V and J genes are TRBV28 and TRBJ2-1, with 11 bases that match TRBD2. Germline V gene sequence: CDR1 MDHEN, CDR2 SYDVKM. This CDR3 comprises 16 residues. As DNA, the CDR3 is TGTGCCCGCAGTGCCTCGACTAGCGGGGACATCAATGAGCAGTTCTCC. This codes for CARSASTSGDINEQFS.

In this sample, this clonotype turned up many times. The CDR3 region has the DNA TGTGCCAGCTCACCCATAGGGTACAATGAGCAGTTCTTC. Its protein is CASSPIGYNEQFF. This chain links TRBV18 with TRBJ2-1; D is unclear. V was trimmed by 3 bases and J by 4 bases, leaving 7 bases between them. This CDR3 has 13 residues. Per the germline V gene, CDR1 is KGHSH and CDR2 is LQKENI.

This clonotype was observed a few times. A much larger clone differs from this one at a single base, so this may be a read error. The chain couples TRBV11-2 to TRBJ2-1, with D perhaps matching TRBD2 (5 bases). This CDR3 is 20 amino acids long. Per the germline V gene, CDR1 is SGHAT and CDR2 is FQNNGV. V was trimmed by 1 base and J by 6 bases, leaving 28 bases between them. For the CDR3, the DNA is TGTGCCAGCAGCTTAGGAACCGGGTTCGAGAGTAGCGTCTTGGGCAATGAGCAGTTCTTC. Translation: CASSLGTGFESSVLGNEQFF. Together with reference TRBV11-2 and TRBJ2-1, the CDR3 gives the full variable domain: EAGVAQSPRYKIIEKRQSVAFWCNPISGHATLYWYQQILGQGPKLLIQFQNNGVVDDSQLPKDRFSAERLKGVDSTLKIQPAKLEDSAVYLCASSLGTGFESSVLGNEQFFGPGTRLTVL.

Details on this clonotype: Mismatch with germline at one junction end may stem from a read error. The rearrangement uses TRBV27 and TRBJ2-7; 12 nucleotides match TRBD2. Germline V gene lookup returns CDR1 MNHEY and CDR2 SMNVEV (reference sequence). This CDR3 region has 15 residues. The CDR3 protein is CASSLGLAGSYGQYF. CDR3 sequence (DNA): TGTGCCAGCAGCCTTGGACTAGCGGGATCCTACGGGCAGTACTTC.

There are many counts of this clonotype. V is TRBV12-3 or TRBV12-4 and J is TRBJ1-5; 8 bases line up with TRBD1. Trimming took 3 bases from V and 6 from J; bases not matched to a gene: 4. The CDR3 has 14 residues. The CDR3 nucleotides read TGTGCCAGCAGTTTGCAGGGGGCGGCTCAGCCCCAGCATTTT. Translated, it gives CASSLQGAAQPQHF.

The chain couples TRBV28 to TRBJ2-3; 7 bases agree with TRBD2. Looked up from germline, CDR1 is MDHEN and CDR2 is SYDVKM. After removal of 1 base from V and 6 bases from J, the junction contained 7 bases not matched to a gene. CDR3 length: 15 residues. The CDR3 bases are TGTGCCAGCAGTTTATTGGCGGGAGCAGCGGATACGCAGTATTTT. Protein sequence: CASSLLAGAADTQYF.

This clonotype appeared many times. V usage is TRBV27 and J usage is TRBJ1-2, with 9 nucleotides matching TRBD1. Germline loops: CDR1 MNHEY, CDR2 SMNVEV (reference sequence). The CDR3 is 14 residues long. V lost 2 bases, J lost 8 bases, and 6 bases stayed unmatched. The CDR3 bases are TGTGCCAGCAGTTTACGTGGACAGGGGTACGGCTACACCTTC. Encoded protein: CASSLRGQGYGYTF.

This clonotype was recorded at least ten times. The rearrangement uses TRBV19 and TRBJ1-5; 7 bases are a match to TRBD1. CDR3 size: 14 residues. Losses at the gene ends were 5 bases for V and 5 bases for J; bases not matched to a gene: 6. Looked up from germline, CDR1 is LNHDA and CDR2 is SQIVND (reference sequence). CDR3 nucleotides: TGTGCCAGTAGTTTCACAGGGGTGGATCAGCCCCAGCATTTT. It yields the protein CASSFTGVDQPQHF. Full variable domain (outside the CDR3, taken from reference TRBV19 and TRBJ1-5): DGGITQSPKYLFRKEGQNVTLSCEQNLNHDAMYWYRQDPGQGLRLIYYSQIVNDFQKGDIAEGYSVSREKKESFPLTVTSAQKNPTAFYLCASSFTGVDQPQHFGDGTRLSIL.

This clonotype was recorded many times. The chain recombines TRBV11-2 with TRBJ2-5; D may be TRBD1 (6 bases). CDR1 is SGHAT and CDR2 is FQNNGV in the germline V gene. The CDR3 loop spans 15 amino acids. V lost 7 bases and J 1 base, leaving 16 bases between the germline ends. CDR3 sequence reads: CASKRIGTTQETQYF. The CDR3, as DNA: TGTGCCAGCAAAAGGATAGGGACAACCCAAGAGACCCAGTACTTC.

This clonotype was recorded a few times. The chain uses TRBV20-1 and TRBJ2-1, with a weak D call TRBD1 (6 bases). Germline V gene data show CDR1 as DFQATT and CDR2 as SNEGSKA (reference sequence). The ends were cut back, 3 bases at V and 3 bases at J, with 24 bases in the middle. The CDR3 is 18 amino acids. The CDR3 bases are TGCAGTGCTAGGGGGTCCCTGAACAGGGTGAGGGTCTACAATGAGCAGTTCTTC. Translating it yields CSARGSLNRVRVYNEQFF.

This clonotype was detected ten times or more. This rearrangement joins TRBV20-1 to TRBJ2-5, with unresolved D. Germline V lookup: CDR1 DFQATT, CDR2 SNEGSKA (reference sequence). This CDR3 has 16 residues. V dropped 2 bases and J dropped 1 base, with 17 bases sitting between them. In DNA form, the CDR3 reads TGCAGTGCTAGAAGACCGGGCCAAAAGACCCAAGAGACCCAGTACTTC. This codes for CSARRPGQKTQETQYF.

This chain joins TRBV5-1 and TRBJ2-3; D may be TRBD2 (6 bases). CDR1 and CDR2 (germline): SGHRS, YFSETQ. The CDR3 is 14 residues long. V lost 4 bases, J lost 4 bases, and 13 bases lay in between. The CDR3 bases are TGCGCCAGCAGCGCATGGAGGGCCCCAGATACGCAGTATTTT. Protein: CASSAWRAPDTQYF.

The rearrangement links TRBV18 to TRBJ2-1; a weak D match, TRBD1 (6 bases). Germline V lookup: CDR1 KGHSH, CDR2 LQKENI. The CDR3 is made up of 15 amino acids. V gave up 3 bases and J gave up 1 base, with 10 bases separating them. The CDR3 coding sequence is TGTGCCAGCTCACCCCCGGGACATTCCTACAATGAGCAGTTCTTC. It specifies CASSPPGHSYNEQFF.

Turning to this clonotype: The junction and the germline gene differ at one end; a read error may be behind it. The chain carries TRBV5-8 and TRBJ1-4; D uncertain. CDR1 SGHTS and CDR2 YDEGEE come from the germline V gene. This CDR3 contains 16 residues. The CDR3 spells CAGSYGISATNEKLFF. The DNA for the CDR3 is TGTGCCGGCAGCTATGGGATCTCCGCAACTAATGAAAAACTGTTTTTT.

This clonotype was seen at least ten times. The chain couples TRBV7-3 to TRBJ1-5, with a tentative D call TRBD1 (5 bases). The CDR3 sequence is 16 residues long. The germline V gene has CDR1 SGHTA and CDR2 FQGTGA. Between the trimmed V and J ends, which lost 7 bases and 0 bases, there was a span of 16 bases. The CDR3 DNA reads as TGTGCCAGCACCAACGGGGCGGGTAATAGCAATCAGCCCCAGCATTTT. This encodes CASTNGAGNSNQPQHF.

This clonotype was seen at least ten times. The chain combines TRBV9 with TRBJ1-1; tentative D call: TRBD1 (5 bases). CDR3 length equals 13 residues. V lost 3 bases to trimming and J lost 5 bases, with 11 bases between them. The V gene's germline CDR1 is SGDLS and CDR2 YYNGEE. CDR3 protein: CASSAGTWTEAFF. In DNA, the CDR3 is TGTGCCAGCAGCGCAGGGACCTGGACTGAAGCTTTCTTT. Looking up the rest from reference TRBV9 and TRBJ1-1 gives the full variable domain: DSGVTQTPKHLITATGQRVTLRCSPRSGDLSVYWYQQSLDQGLQFLIQYYNGEERAKGNILERFSAQQFPDLHSELNLSSLELGDSALYFCASSAGTWTEAFFGQGTRLTVV.

This clonotype was picked up many times. V and J are TRBV5-1 and TRBJ1-5, with 9 bases aligning to TRBD1. Germline assignment: CDR1 SGHRS and CDR2 YFSETQ. CDR3 length equals 17 residues. V shed 5 bases, J shed 4 bases, and the junction held 13 bases outside the gene matches. Written as DNA, the CDR3 is TGCGCCAGCAGTCCGGGACATACGACAGGGGGAAATCAGCCCCAGCATTTT. Protein: CASSPGHTTGGNQPQHF.

This clonotype was detected many times. The chain couples TRBV4-2 to TRBJ1-1; possible D gene TRBD1, 5 bases. Germline assignment: CDR1 LGHNA and CDR2 YNFKEQ. This CDR3 contains 15 residues. The ends were cut back, 0 bases at V and 7 bases at J, with 15 bases in the middle. CDR3 in amino acids: CASSQDPLGGIEAFF. CDR3 coding DNA: TGTGCCAGCAGCCAAGATCCTCTCGGGGGGATTGAAGCTTTCTTT.

The table lists this clonotype with many counts. The genes are TRBV24-1 and TRBJ1-2; D might be TRBD1 (5 bases). Per germline, CDR1 KGHDR and CDR2 SFDVKD. Trimming cost V 9 bases and J 8 bases, with 21 bases left between them. The CDR3 loop spans 14 amino acids. CDR3 bases: TGTGCCACCTCTCCTGGGGGAGGGGTGAAGGGCTACACCTTC. It yields the protein CATSPGGGVKGYTF.

The V and J genes are TRBV7-9 and TRBJ2-5; 10 bases map to TRBD2. CDR1 is SEHNR, CDR2 FQNEAQ, per germline (reference sequence). V shed 9 bases and J 4 bases; nucleotides not matched to a gene: 5. The CDR3 is 13 residues long. The CDR3 loop reads CASVAGGGETQYF. DNA for the CDR3: TGTGCCAGTGTAGCGGGGGGAGGAGAGACCCAGTACTTC.

This clonotype was recorded at least ten times. The CDR3 reads CASSLAGFGQAEAFF. Here the CDR3 DNA reads TGTGCCAGCAGCTTAGCCGGGTTCGGACAGGCTGAAGCTTTCTTT. V and J are TRBV7-9 and TRBJ1-1; TRBD1 agrees at 7 bases. Losses at the gene ends were 0 bases for V and 6 bases for J; bases not matched to a gene: 7. Germline V lookup: CDR1 SEHNR, CDR2 FQNEAQ (reference sequence). This CDR3 region has 15 residues.

This clonotype was seen repeatedly, ten times or more. CDR3 residues: CASSSRDSQETQYF. As DNA, the CDR3 is TGTGCCAGCAGTTCACGGGACTCCCAAGAGACCCAGTACTTC. This chain uses TRBV6-5 with TRBJ2-5; TRBD2 might be the D (6 bases). Between the trimmed V and J ends, which lost 4 bases and 1 base, there was a span of 10 bases. The CDR3 consists of 14 residues. Germline V gene lookup returns CDR1 MNHEY and CDR2 SVGAGI.

There are many counts of this clonotype. The chain employs TRBV15 and TRBJ1-2; no reliable D call. Germline CDR1 and CDR2: LNHNV and YYDKDF (reference sequence). This CDR3 comprises 12 residues. V gave up 2 bases and J gave up 7 bases, with 8 bases separating them. DNA of the CDR3: TGTGCCACCAGCAGATCTAGGCTTGGCTACACCTTC. Protein sequence: CATSRSRLGYTF.

There are many counts of this clonotype. The rearrangement links TRBV5-1 to TRBJ2-4, with D hard to call. The CDR3 length is 15 residues. Trimming cost V 0 bases and J 2 bases, with 9 bases left between them. Germline loops: CDR1 SGHRS, CDR2 YFSETQ. CDR3 bases: TGCGCCAGCAGCTTGGAGTTATTCACCAAAAACATTCAGTACTTC. Translated, it gives CASSLELFTKNIQYF.

This chain uses TRBV7-3 with TRBJ2-5, with TRBD1 matching over 10 bases. The CDR3 covers 18 residues. The germline V gene encodes CDR1 SGHTA and CDR2 FQGTGA. After removal of 3 bases from V and 4 bases from J, the junction contained 14 bases not matched to a gene. CDR3 sequence reads: CASSFPSTGGGGGETQYF. The DNA for the CDR3 is TGTGCCAGCAGCTTCCCATCGACAGGGGGCGGAGGAGGAGAGACCCAGTACTTC.

Remarks on this clonotype: Relative to the germline gene, one junction end is altered; a read error may explain this. V gene TRBV7-2 combines with J gene TRBJ2-3, with D tentatively TRBD1 (6 bases). The CDR3 length is 18 residues. CDR1 is SGHTA, CDR2 FQGNSA, per germline. The chain's CDR3 is CASSPPGTRKGFTDTQYF. The CDR3 DNA follows: TGCGCCAGCAGCCCCCCCGGGACAAGAAAAGGATTCACAGATACGCAGTATTTT.

At least ten counts were recorded for this clonotype. This chain connects TRBV28 to TRBJ1-5; D gene ambiguous. Trimming stripped 10 bases from V and 0 bases from J, with 25 bases between. The germline CDR1 and CDR2 sequences are MDHEN and SYDVKM. This CDR3 comprises 18 residues. The chain's CDR3 is CATLDPTAGSYSNQPQHF. For the CDR3, the DNA is TGTGCCACCCTCGACCCCACCGCGGGTAGTTATAGCAATCAGCCCCAGCATTTT.